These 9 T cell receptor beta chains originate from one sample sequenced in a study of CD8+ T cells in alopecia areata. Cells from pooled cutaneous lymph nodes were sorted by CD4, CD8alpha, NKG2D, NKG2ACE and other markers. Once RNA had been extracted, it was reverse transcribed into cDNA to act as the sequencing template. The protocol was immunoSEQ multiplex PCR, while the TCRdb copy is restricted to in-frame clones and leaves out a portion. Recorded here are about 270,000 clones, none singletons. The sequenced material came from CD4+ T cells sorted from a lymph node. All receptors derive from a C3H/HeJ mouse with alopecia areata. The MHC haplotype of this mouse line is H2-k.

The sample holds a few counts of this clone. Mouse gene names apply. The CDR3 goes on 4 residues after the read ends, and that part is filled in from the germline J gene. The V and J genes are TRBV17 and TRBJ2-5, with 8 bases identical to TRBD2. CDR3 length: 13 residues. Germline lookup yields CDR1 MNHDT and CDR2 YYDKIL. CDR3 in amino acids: CASSSWGEDTQYF. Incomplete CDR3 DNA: TGTGCTAGCAGTAGCTGGGGGGAAGAC.

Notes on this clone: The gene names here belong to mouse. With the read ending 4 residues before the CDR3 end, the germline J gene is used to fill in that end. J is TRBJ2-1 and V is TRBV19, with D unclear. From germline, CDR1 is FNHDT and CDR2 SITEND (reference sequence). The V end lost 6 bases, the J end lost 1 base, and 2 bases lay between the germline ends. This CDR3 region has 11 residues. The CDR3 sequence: CASTNYAEQFF. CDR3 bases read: TGTGCCAGCACAAACTATGCT.

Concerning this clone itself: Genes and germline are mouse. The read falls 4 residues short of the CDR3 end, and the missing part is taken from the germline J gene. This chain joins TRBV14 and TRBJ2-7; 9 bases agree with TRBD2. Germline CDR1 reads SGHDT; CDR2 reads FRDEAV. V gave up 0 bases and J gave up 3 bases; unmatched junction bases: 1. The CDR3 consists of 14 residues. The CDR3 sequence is CASSFWDWDYEQYF. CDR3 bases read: TGTGCCAGCAGTTTCTGGGACTGGGACTAT.

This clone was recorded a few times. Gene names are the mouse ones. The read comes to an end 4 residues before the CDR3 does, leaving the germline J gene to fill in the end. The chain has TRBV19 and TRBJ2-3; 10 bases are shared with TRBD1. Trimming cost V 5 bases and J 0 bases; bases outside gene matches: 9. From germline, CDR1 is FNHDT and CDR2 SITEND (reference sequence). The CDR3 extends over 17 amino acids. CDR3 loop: CASSLPGQGRSAETLYF. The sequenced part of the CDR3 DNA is TGTGCCAGCAGCCTTCCGGGACAGGGGAGGAGTGCAGAA.

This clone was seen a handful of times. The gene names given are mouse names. CDR3 residues: CTCSAEPLNWGGYEQYF. The CDR3 DNA, read in part, is TGCACCTGCAGTGCAGAACCCCTCAACTGGGGGGGGTAT. The rearrangement joins TRBV1 to TRBJ2-7, with 10 bases fitting TRBD2. The read is 4 residues too short to cover the CDR3 end, so that end is filled in from the germline J gene. The germline V gene has CDR1 NSQYPW and CDR2 LRSPGD (reference sequence). The CDR3 has 17 amino acids.

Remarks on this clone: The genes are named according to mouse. The DNA read from the CDR3 is TGCACCTGCAGTGCAGAGAGGGGTGCT. Translation: CTCSAERGA. The complete CDR3 protein is CTCSAERGAEQFF. This chain joins TRBV1 and TRBJ2-1, with TRBD1 as a possible D gene (5 bases). The read ends 4 residues early relative to the CDR3; the germline J gene fills the gap. Germline CDR1 reads NSQYPW; CDR2 reads LRSPGD (reference sequence). Trimming stripped 0 bases from V and 6 bases from J, with 6 bases between. CDR3 length: 13 residues.

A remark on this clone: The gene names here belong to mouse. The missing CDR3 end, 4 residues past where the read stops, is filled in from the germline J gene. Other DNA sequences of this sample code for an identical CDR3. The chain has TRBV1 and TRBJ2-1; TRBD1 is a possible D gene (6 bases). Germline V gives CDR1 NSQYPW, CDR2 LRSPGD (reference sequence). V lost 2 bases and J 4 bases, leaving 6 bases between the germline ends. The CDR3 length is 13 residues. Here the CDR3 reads CTCSAQGYAEQFF. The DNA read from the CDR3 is TGCACCTGCAGTGCACAGGGGTATGCT.

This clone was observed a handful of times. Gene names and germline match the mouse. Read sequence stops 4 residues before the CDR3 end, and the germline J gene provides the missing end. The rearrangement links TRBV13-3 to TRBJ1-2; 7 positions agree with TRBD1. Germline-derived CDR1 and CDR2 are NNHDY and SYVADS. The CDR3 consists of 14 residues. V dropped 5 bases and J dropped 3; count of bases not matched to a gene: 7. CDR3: CASRRQGGDSDYTF. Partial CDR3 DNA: TGTGCCAGCAGGAGACAGGGAGGGGACTCC.

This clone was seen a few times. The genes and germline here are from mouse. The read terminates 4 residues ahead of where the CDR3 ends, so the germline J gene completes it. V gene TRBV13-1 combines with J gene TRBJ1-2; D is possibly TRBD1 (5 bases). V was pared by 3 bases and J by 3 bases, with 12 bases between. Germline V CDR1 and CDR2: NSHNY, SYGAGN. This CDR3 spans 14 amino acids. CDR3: CASSGGREDSDYTF. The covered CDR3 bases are TGTGCCAGCAGTGGAGGCAGGGAGGACTCC.